This is a list of T cell receptor beta chains from one sample in a study of T cell clones after liver transplantation. Generated by immunoSEQ multiplex PCR, the TCRdb table keeps only in-frame clones and is missing some. The data contain about 120,000 clones, 90% of them singletons. The sample consisted of CD4+ T cells from blood, taken 12 months after liver transplant. The origin of the receptors is a human patient who received a liver transplant. Some T cells may originate from the graft donor. Each CDR3 is given with its conserved first and last residue. D genes are given only for firm matches. Size is omitted from some rows. Given values are once, few, many or a class for expanded clones.

clone_size j_call v_call d_call cdr3_aa cdr3_nt
NA TRBJ1-5 TRBV5-6 NA CASSFRGFYSNQPQHF TGTGCCAGCAGCTTTCGCGGCTTCTATAGCAATCAGCCCCAGCATTTT
NA TRBJ2-2 TRBV10-2 TRBD1 CASLWTGESGELFF TGCGCCAGCCTATGGACAGGGGAATCCGGGGAGCTGTTTTTT
NA TRBJ2-5 TRBV10-1 TRBD2 CASSISGRSPETQYF TGCGCCAGCAGTATAAGCGGGAGGAGCCCTGAGACCCAGTACTTC
NA TRBJ1-5 TRBV15 TRBD1 CATSRDPGGGNQPQHF TGTGCCACCAGCAGAGATCCAGGGGGTGGCAATCAGCCCCAGCATTTT
NA TRBJ2-1 TRBV7-9 TRBD2 CASSLLVGSGTYNEQFF TGTGCCAGCAGCTTGCTTGTAGGTAGCGGGACTTACAATGAGCAGTTCTTC
NA TRBJ1-4 TRBV19 NA CASSIRGLTNEKLFF TGTGCCAGTAGTATCCGGGGGCTAACTAATGAAAAACTGTTTTTT
NA TRBJ2-3 TRBV5-8 TRBD2 CASSLSAGGPTDTQYF TGTGCCAGCAGCTTATCTGCGGGAGGCCCCACAGATACGCAGTATTTT
NA TRBJ1-5 TRBV4-1 NA CASSQQDGSNQPQHF TGCGCCAGCAGCCAACAGGACGGGAGCAATCAGCCCCAGCATTTT
NA TRBJ2-3 TRBV5-4 TRBD1 CASSLRTGRIDTQYF TGTGCCAGCAGCTTGAGGACAGGGAGGATAGATACGCAGTATTTT
NA TRBJ2-1 TRBV14 TRBD2 CASSLSSGRRNEQFF TGTGCCAGCAGCCTGTCTAGCGGGAGGAGGAATGAGCAGTTCTTC
NA TRBJ2-3 TRBV15 NA CATSRDRRDTQYF TGTGCCACCAGCAGAGATCGGAGGGATACGCAGTATTTT
NA TRBJ2-1 TRBV15 TRBD2 CATSRGLAGGVNNEQFF TGTGCCACCAGCAGGGGACTAGCGGGAGGGGTTAACAATGAGCAGTTCTTC
NA TRBJ1-1 TRBV6-4 NA CAKPSGETNTEAFF TGTGCCAAACCGAGCGGGGAAACGAACACTGAAGCTTTCTTT
NA TRBJ2-3 TRBV7-6 NA CASSSLLGDTQYF TGTGCCAGCAGCTCCCTGTTGGGAGATACGCAGTATTTT
once TRBJ2-7 TRBV5-6 TRBD2 CASSRLAAYEQYF TGTGCCAGCAGCCGACTAGCAGCCTACGAGCAGTACTTC